Here is one T cell receptor beta chain with its context. The clone's antigen remains unknown. One base away there is no much larger clone; base qualities are not given. The data originate from a study of blood T cell repertoires in COVID-19 (dated by TCRdb to about 2020). Looking at the study overall: The collaborator samples originated in the United States, Italy and Spain and spanned the acute and convalescent phases of COVID-19. The material from the prospective study consisted of cDNA or gDNA derived from T cells, B-cell-depleted T cells, or PBMCs. Subjects who had been exposed to COVID-19, were actively infected with it, or had recovered from it provided the deeply sampled blood TCRbeta repertoires that made up the dataset. The repertoires were made available in a free public database intended to serve as a resource for research on the immune response to SARS-CoV-2. The samples were drawn from two sources: the first 160 participants of the ongoing ImmuneRACE study, and 1,254 subjects contributed by 6 global collaborators. Sample metadata almost always included a de-identified subject ID, COVID-19 status, age in years and sex. Where HLA class I and class II types were available, the types were taken from metadata supplied by the sample provider, not from assay-based typing. Broader findings and caveats from the paper: The quantity of clinical and demographic metadata differed by source and by participant and was supplied without curation.

Samples from volunteer blood donors who had recovered from COVID-19 were contributed by a second Seattle source. The collaborating institutions used their own protocols to collect whole blood in K2EDTA tubes. For TCRbeta analysis, collaborators shipped samples as frozen whole blood, isolated PBMCs, or DNA extracted from either of those sample types. CDR1 MNHNY and CDR2 SVGAGI were looked up in the germline V gene (reference sequence). V was cut back by 6 bases and J by 3 bases, leaving a gap of 9 bases between them. From the cysteine through the phenylalanine, the CDR3 covers 12 amino acids. The entry retains the CDR3 DNA only, 36 bases that are in frame from base 1. TCRbeta CDR3 regions were amplified from genomic DNA by means of the immunoSEQ Assay, a bias-controlled multiplex PCR. The authors processed their data as follows. The number of nucleated cells in each sample was estimated by amplification of reference gene primers within the assay. To quantify the absolute abundance of each unique TCRbeta CDR3 rearrangement, sequence reads were collapsed and filtered. For each sample, productive Simpson clonality was calculated as the square root of Simpson's diversity index across productive rearrangements. TCRdb's version of the immuneACCESS table is confined to in-frame rearrangements and falls short of the full clone set. An unresolved V gene accounts for under half of the shortfall where checked; the remainder is of unknown origin. V, J and clone size reflect that table, while D and trimming were determined from the DNA. Within this sample are fewer than 200,000 clones, with over 75% of them counted one time only. The leading ten clones occupy about 1.2% of the sample.

Sequencing was performed on peripheral blood. This receptor was obtained from a man aged 60-69 years who had recovered from COVID-19. The chain links TRBV6-6 with TRBJ2-7, and possibly TRBD1, on 5 matching bases. The CDR3 corresponds to CASRQGHYEQYF. The DNA is TGTGCCAGCAGGCAGGGTCACTACGAGCAGTACTTC.